This T cell receptor beta chain stems from a study of human T cells and chemical hapten exposure. On the study more broadly: Patients additionally received therapeutic doses of diphenylcyclopropenone on the scalp once a week, and this continued throughout the approximately 23-week study.

Time point noted: patch test 1, 2 weeks after DPC sensitization. Treatment of the sample: therapeutic diphenylcyclopropenone sensitization with weekly scalp DPC. The sample holds a few counts of this clonotype. The antigen is undetermined. Whole-study results and caveats: Large CDR3 similarity clusters arose significantly more often from expanded TCRs than from controls. Each of the donors had alopecia, so their immune responses may not resemble those of healthy people.

TCRdb re-derived calls from the RACE reads in MiXCR, one entry per CDR3 protein. Of about 340,000 distinct CDR3 sequences in the sample, 5.5% to 8% are singletons; the top ten hold 8% to 9%. The sequence derives from a woman younger than 35 with alopecia areata. Some clones in this sample may be carry-over from other donors' samples. Sequencing used whole blood, obtained in connection with sensitization to the hapten diphenylcyclopropenone (DPC).

The CDR3: CASLPLRAGGISSPLHF. In DNA form, the CDR3 reads TGTGCCAGCTTGCCCCTCCGGGCTGGGGGCATATCCTCACCCCTCCACTTT. This rearrangement joins TRBV27 to TRBJ1-6; possibly TRBD1 for D (6 bases). V gave up 8 bases and J gave up 10 bases, with 27 bases separating them. The CDR3 has 17 residues. CDR1 MNHEY and CDR2 SMNVEV come from the germline V gene (reference sequence).